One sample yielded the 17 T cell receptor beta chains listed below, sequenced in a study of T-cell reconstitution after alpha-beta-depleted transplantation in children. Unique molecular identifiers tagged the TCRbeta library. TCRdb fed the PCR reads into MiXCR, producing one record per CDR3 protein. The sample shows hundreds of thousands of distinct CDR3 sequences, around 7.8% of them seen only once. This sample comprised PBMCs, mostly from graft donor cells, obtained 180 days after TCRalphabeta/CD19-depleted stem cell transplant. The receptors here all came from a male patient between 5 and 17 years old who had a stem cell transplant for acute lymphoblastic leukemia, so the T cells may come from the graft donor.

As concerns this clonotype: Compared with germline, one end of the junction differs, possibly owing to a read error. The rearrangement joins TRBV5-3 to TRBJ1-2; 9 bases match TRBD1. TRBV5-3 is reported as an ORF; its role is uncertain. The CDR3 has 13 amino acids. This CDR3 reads CASSLELGQGQSF. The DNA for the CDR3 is TGTGCCAGCAGCTTGGAGTTGGGACAGGGCCAGTCCTTC.

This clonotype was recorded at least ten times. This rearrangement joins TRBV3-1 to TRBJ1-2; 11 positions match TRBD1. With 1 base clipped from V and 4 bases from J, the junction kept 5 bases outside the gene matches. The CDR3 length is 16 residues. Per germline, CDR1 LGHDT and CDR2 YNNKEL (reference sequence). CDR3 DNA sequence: TGTGCCAGCAGCCAAGTGCCGGGACAGGGGGTCTATGGCTACACCTTC. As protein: CASSQVPGQGVYGYTF.

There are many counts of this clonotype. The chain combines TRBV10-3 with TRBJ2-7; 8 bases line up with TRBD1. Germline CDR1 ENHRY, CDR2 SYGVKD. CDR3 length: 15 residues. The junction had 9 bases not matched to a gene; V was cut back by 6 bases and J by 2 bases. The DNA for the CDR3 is TGTGCCATCAGGACGGGACAGGACCCAGCCTACGAGCAGTACTTC. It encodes CAIRTGQDPAYEQYF.

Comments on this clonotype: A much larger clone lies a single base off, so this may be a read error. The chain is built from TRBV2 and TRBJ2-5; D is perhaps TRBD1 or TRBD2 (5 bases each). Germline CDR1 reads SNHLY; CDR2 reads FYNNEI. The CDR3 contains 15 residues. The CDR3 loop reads CASSEAARGWETRYF. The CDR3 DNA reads TGTGCCAGCAGTGAAGCGGCCCGGGGCTGGGAGACCCGGTACTTC.

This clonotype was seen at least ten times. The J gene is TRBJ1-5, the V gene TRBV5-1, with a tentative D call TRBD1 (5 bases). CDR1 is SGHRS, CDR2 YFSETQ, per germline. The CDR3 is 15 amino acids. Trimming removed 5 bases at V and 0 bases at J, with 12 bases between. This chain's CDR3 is CASSPGPDSNQPQHF. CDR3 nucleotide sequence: TGCGCCAGCAGTCCAGGGCCAGATAGCAATCAGCCCCAGCATTTT.

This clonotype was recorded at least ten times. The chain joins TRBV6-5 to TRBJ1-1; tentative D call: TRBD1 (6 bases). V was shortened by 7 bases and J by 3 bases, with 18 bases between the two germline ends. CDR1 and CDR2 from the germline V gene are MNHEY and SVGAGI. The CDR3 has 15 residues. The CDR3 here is CASTKNPGAYTEAFF. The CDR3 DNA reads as TGTGCCAGCACCAAAAACCCGGGGGCCTACACTGAAGCTTTCTTT.

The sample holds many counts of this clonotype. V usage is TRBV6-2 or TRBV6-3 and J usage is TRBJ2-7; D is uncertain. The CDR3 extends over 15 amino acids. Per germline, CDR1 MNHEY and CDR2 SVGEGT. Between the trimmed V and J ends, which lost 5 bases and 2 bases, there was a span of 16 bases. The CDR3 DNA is TGTGCCAGCAGTGCCCCCCATAGGGCAACCTACGAGCAGTACTTC. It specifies CASSAPHRATYEQYF.

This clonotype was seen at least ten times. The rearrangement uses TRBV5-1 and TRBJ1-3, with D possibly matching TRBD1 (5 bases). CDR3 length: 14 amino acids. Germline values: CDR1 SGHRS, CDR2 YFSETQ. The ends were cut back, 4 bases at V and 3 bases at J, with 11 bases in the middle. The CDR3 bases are TGCGCCAGCAGCAGATGGGGGAATGGAAACACCATATATTTT. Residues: CASSRWGNGNTIYF.

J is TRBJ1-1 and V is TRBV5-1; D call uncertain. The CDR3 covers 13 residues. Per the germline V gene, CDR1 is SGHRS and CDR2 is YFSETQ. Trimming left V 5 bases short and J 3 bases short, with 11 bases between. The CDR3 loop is CASRERWDTEAFF. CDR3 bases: TGCGCCAGCAGGGAGAGGTGGGACACTGAAGCTTTCTTT.

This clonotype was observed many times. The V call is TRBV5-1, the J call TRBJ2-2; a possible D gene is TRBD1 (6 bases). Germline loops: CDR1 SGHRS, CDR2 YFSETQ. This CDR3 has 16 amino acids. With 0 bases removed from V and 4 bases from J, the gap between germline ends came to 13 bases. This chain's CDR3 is CASSLAGTYPTGELFF. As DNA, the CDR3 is TGCGCCAGCAGCTTGGCCGGGACATATCCCACCGGGGAGCTGTTTTTT.

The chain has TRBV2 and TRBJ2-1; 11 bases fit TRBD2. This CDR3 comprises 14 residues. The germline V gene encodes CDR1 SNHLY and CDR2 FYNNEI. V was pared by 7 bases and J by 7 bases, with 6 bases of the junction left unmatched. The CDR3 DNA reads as TGTGCCAGCACCCCGACTAGCGGGACGAATGAGCAGTTCTTC. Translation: CASTPTSGTNEQFF.

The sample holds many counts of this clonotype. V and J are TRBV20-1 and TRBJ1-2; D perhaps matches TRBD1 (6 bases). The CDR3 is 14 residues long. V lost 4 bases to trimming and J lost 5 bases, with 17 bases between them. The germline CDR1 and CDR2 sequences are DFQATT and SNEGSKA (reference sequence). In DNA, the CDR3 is TGCAGTGCTATCGAACAGGCTAGGGGGTATGGCTACACCTTC. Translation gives CSAIEQARGYGYTF.

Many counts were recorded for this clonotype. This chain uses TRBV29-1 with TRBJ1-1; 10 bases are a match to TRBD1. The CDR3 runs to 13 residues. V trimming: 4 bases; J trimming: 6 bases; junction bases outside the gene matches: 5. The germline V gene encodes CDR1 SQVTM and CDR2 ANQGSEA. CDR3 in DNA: TGCAGCGTTGGGACAGGGGGATGGGCTGAAGCTTTCTTT. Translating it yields CSVGTGGWAEAFF. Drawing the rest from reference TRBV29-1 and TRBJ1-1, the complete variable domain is SAVISQKPSRDICQRGTSLTIQCQVDSQVTMMFWYRQQPGQSLTLIATANQGSEATYESGFVIDKFPISRPNLTFSTLTVSNMSPEDSSIYLCSVGTGGWAEAFFGQGTRLTVV.

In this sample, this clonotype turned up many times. Here the CDR3 DNA reads TGTGCCAGCAGCCAATACAAGAGTTGGACCCAGTTCTTC. It yields the protein CASSQYKSWTQFF. The chain combines TRBV14 with TRBJ2-1, with D hard to call. Germline V gene data show CDR1 as SGHDN and CDR2 as FVKESK. The CDR3 contains 13 residues. Trimming shortened V by 2 bases and J by 13 bases, and 15 bases separated the two germline ends. Drawing the rest from reference TRBV14 and TRBJ2-1, the complete variable domain is EAGVTQFPSHSVIEKGQTVTLRCDPISGHDNLYWYRRVMGKEIKFLLHFVKESKQDESGMPNNRFLAERTGGTYSTLKVQPAELEDSGVYFCASSQYKSWTQFFGPGTRLTVL.

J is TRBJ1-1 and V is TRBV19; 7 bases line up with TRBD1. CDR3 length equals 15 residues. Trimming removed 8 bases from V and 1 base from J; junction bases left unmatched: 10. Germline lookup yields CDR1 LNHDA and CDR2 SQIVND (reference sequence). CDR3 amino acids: CASYNRGLGNTEAFF. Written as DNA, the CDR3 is TGTGCCAGTTATAACAGGGGACTCGGGAACACTGAAGCTTTCTTT.

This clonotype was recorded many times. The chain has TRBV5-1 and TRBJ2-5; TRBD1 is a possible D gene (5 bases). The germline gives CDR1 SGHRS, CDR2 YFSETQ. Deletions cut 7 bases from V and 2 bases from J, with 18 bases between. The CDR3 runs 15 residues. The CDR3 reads CASSDSQVLQETQYF. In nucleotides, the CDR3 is TGCGCCAGCTCCGACAGTCAAGTACTACAAGAGACCCAGTACTTC. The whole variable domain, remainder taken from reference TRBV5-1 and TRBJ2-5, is KAGVTQTPRYLIKTRGQQVTLSCSPISGHRSVSWYQQTPGQGLQFLFEYFSETQRNKGNFPGRFSGRQFSNSRSEMNVSTLELGDSALYLCASSDSQVLQETQYFGPGTRLLVL.

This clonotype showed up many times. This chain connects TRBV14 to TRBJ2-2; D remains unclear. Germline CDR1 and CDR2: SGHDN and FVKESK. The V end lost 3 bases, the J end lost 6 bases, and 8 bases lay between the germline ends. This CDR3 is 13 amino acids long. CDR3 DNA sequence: TGTGCCAGCAGCCAGTGGGGATCCGGGGAGCTGTTTTTT. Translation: CASSQWGSGELFF.